One sample yielded the 25 T cell receptor beta chains listed below, sequenced in a study of early stage breast cancer tumors. Sequencing was performed with immunoSEQ multiplex PCR; in TCRdb, only in-frame clones are kept and a portion is missing. Of tens of thousands of clones in the sample, 75% to 95% are singletons; the top ten hold about 5%. What was sequenced was blood. The origin of the receptors is a person in their 70s with breast cancer.

The chain carries TRBV4-1 and TRBJ1-5; possible D gene TRBD1, 6 bases. V was clipped by 4 bases and J by 2 bases, with 12 bases between them. CDR1 is MGHRA, CDR2 YSYEKL, per germline. The CDR3 totals 15 residues. The CDR3 sequence is CASSPVTGGNQPQHF. The CDR3 region has the DNA TGCGCCAGCAGCCCCGTGACAGGAGGCAATCAGCCCCAGCATTTT.

This clone has just a few counts. V and J are TRBV7-2 and TRBJ1-1; 7 bases agree with TRBD1. V lost 2 bases to trimming and J lost 6 bases; unmatched junction nucleotides: 3. CDR3 length: 13 residues. CDR1 SGHTA and CDR2 FQGNSA come from the germline V gene. The DNA for the CDR3 is TGTGCCAGCAGCTTAAGGCAGGGGGCTGAAGCTTTCTTT. Its translation: CASSLRQGAEAFF.

The chain employs TRBV5-1 and TRBJ1-3; unclear D gene. The V end lost 1 base, the J end lost 4 bases, and 9 bases lay between the germline ends. CDR3 length equals 14 residues. CDR1 and CDR2 from the germline V gene are SGHRS and YFSETQ. The chain's CDR3 is CASSLTREGNTIYF. The DNA for the CDR3 is TGCGCCAGCAGCTTGACTCGGGAGGGAAACACCATATATTTT.

V gene TRBV5-6 combines with J gene TRBJ2-7; D may be TRBD1 (6 bases). Trimming removed 3 bases from V and 1 base from J, with 11 bases in between. CDR1 SGHDT and CDR2 YYEEEE come from the germline V gene. The CDR3 runs 14 residues. CDR3 bases: TGTGCCAGCAGCTATTCCACAGGGTCCTACGAGCAGTACTTC. Its protein product is CASSYSTGSYEQYF.

J is TRBJ2-2 and V is TRBV2; no clear D. V was pared by 8 bases and J by 3 bases, with 10 bases between. This CDR3 spans 13 amino acids. Germline values: CDR1 SNHLY, CDR2 FYNNEI. CDR3 coding DNA: TGTGCCAGCGTCGGTACCTACACCGGGGAGCTGTTTTTT. Amino acids: CASVGTYTGELFF.

This chain connects TRBV30 to TRBJ2-2; D may be TRBD1 (6 bases). CDR1 GTSNPN and CDR2 SVGIG come from the germline V gene (reference sequence). The CDR3 spans 14 residues. Trimming removed 2 bases from V and 7 bases from J, with 14 bases in between. The DNA of the CDR3 is TGTGCCTGGAGTACCGCACAGGGAGTCGGGGAGCTGTTTTTT. This codes for CAWSTAQGVGELFF.

The chain uses TRBV6-6 and TRBJ2-7; D is ambiguous. From germline, CDR1 is MNHNY and CDR2 SVGAGI (reference sequence). The CDR3 contains 15 residues. Trimming took 0 bases from V and 1 from J, leaving 10 bases between them. The CDR3, as DNA: TGTGCCAGCAGTTACTCCTACCCAACGTCCTACGAGCAGTACTTC. This gives the protein CASSYSYPTSYEQYF.

This clone occurred once. J is TRBJ2-6 and V is TRBV7-3; D perhaps matches TRBD1 (6 bases). Germline-derived CDR1 and CDR2 are SGHTA and FQGTGA. CDR3 length: 15 residues. Trimming left V 5 bases short and J 0 bases short, with 8 bases between. DNA of the CDR3: TGTGCCAGCAGCCCACAGGGCTCTGGGGCCAACGTCCTGACTTTC. The encoded protein is CASSPQGSGANVLTF.

The chain has TRBV11-2 and TRBJ1-1; D is unresolved. V dropped 0 bases and J dropped 1 base, with 6 bases sitting between them. The CDR3 has 14 residues. Germline values: CDR1 SGHAT, CDR2 FQNNGV. The DNA of the CDR3 is TGTGCCAGCAGCTTAGAACACCAGAACACTGAAGCTTTCTTT. Translation: CASSLEHQNTEAFF.

The gene calls are TRBV27 and TRBJ2-1; TRBD2 matches 11 bases. The CDR3 loop spans 15 amino acids. V lost 10 bases to trimming and J lost 8 bases; unmatched junction nucleotides: 13. The germline V gene has CDR1 MNHEY and CDR2 SMNVEV (reference sequence). CDR3 in amino acids: CATSTRTSGFHEQFF. The CDR3 region has the DNA TGTGCCACCTCTACCCGGACTAGCGGGTTTCATGAGCAGTTCTTC.

V gene TRBV19 combines with J gene TRBJ2-7, with D perhaps TRBD1 (6 bases). The germline V and J ends were trimmed by 6 bases and 3 bases, with 15 bases remaining between them. The CDR3 is made up of 14 amino acids. Germline CDR1 and CDR2: LNHDA and SQIVND (reference sequence). CDR3 DNA: TGTGCCAGTAGACGACAGGTCGATCACTACGAGCAGTACTTC. Residues: CASRRQVDHYEQYF.

This chain joins TRBV30 and TRBJ1-1; D ambiguous. From germline, CDR1 is GTSNPN and CDR2 SVGIG (reference sequence). With 3 bases removed from V and 2 bases from J, the gap between germline ends came to 10 bases. This CDR3 is built from 13 residues. CDR3 nucleotide sequence: TGTGCCTGGAGGGAAGCGGGAAACACTGAAGCTTTCTTT. It specifies CAWREAGNTEAFF.

Written as DNA, the CDR3 is TGTGCCAGCAGCATGGACAGGGGCGACGAGCAGTACTTC. Its protein product is CASSMDRGDEQYF. This chain uses TRBV5-4 with TRBJ2-7, with 9 positions matching TRBD1. CDR1 is SGHNT and CDR2 is YYREEE in the germline V gene (reference sequence). J lost 5 bases, V lost 4 bases, and 4 bases had no gene match. This CDR3 is built from 13 residues.

This clone was seen just once. The chain joins TRBV29-1 to TRBJ2-1; a possible D gene is TRBD2 (7 bases). The CDR3 has 13 amino acids. Germline CDR1 is SQVTM and CDR2 is ANQGSEA. The V end was cut by 4 bases, the J end by 7 bases, with 14 bases between. The CDR3 sequence: CSVVRGLWNEQFF. Written as DNA, the CDR3 is TGCAGCGTTGTGCGGGGGCTCTGGAATGAGCAGTTCTTC.

In DNA, the CDR3 is TGTGCCAGCAGTCCTCTCCTTTCTGCGGGGAGAGGGCACTACGAGCAGTACTTC. This codes for CASSPLLSAGRGHYEQYF. The V call is TRBV25-1, the J call TRBJ2-7; D is perhaps TRBD2 (6 bases). The germline CDR1 and CDR2 sequences are MGHDK and SYGVNS. The germline V and J ends were trimmed by 5 bases and 3 bases, with 26 bases remaining between them. The CDR3 is 18 residues long.

V and J are TRBV19 and TRBJ2-5; the match to TRBD1 covers 9 bases. Per germline, CDR1 LNHDA and CDR2 SQIVND (reference sequence). V was clipped by 4 bases and J by 5 bases; unmatched bases: 8. The CDR3 extends over 15 amino acids. The CDR3 spells CASSRRTGAGETQYF. For the CDR3, the DNA is TGTGCCAGTAGTAGAAGGACAGGGGCCGGGGAGACCCAGTACTTC.

The V gene is TRBV6-1, the J gene TRBJ2-7; 10 bases are shared with TRBD1. Germline CDR1 reads MNHNS; CDR2 reads SASEGT. With V trimmed by 9 bases and J by 6 bases, 11 bases remained unmatched. This CDR3 spans 14 amino acids. DNA of the CDR3: TGTGCCAGTGGGACCGGGACAGGGGTGGTCGAGCAGTACTTC. It specifies CASGTGTGVVEQYF.

The gene calls are TRBV7-6 and TRBJ1-2; tentatively, D is TRBD1 (5 bases). Germline CDR1 is SGHVS and CDR2 is FNYEAQ. The germline V and J ends were trimmed by 2 bases and 4 bases, with 20 bases remaining between them. The CDR3 length is 17 residues. The CDR3 protein is CASSLTLGEGASYGYTF. CDR3 DNA sequence: TGTGCCAGCAGCTTAACCCTAGGGGAGGGCGCGAGCTATGGCTACACCTTC.

The chain employs TRBV7-2 and TRBJ1-2, with TRBD1 identical over 8 bases. CDR3 length: 15 amino acids. Per germline, CDR1 SGHTA and CDR2 FQGNSA. V trimming: 5 bases; J trimming: 4 bases; junction bases outside the gene matches: 9. CDR3 amino acids: CASSRPGGAGYGYTF. The CDR3 DNA reads as TGTGCCAGCAGCCGACCAGGGGGCGCTGGCTATGGCTACACCTTC.

The V gene is TRBV4-1, the J gene TRBJ2-7, with TRBD2 matching over 15 bases. The CDR3 totals 18 residues. Trimming took 3 bases from V and 0 from J; bases not matched to a gene: 6. Germline lookup yields CDR1 MGHRA and CDR2 YSYEKL. The CDR3 coding sequence is TGCGCCAGCAGCCAGGGACTAGCGGGAGGCCCAAACTCCTACGAGCAGTACTTC. The encoded protein is CASSQGLAGGPNSYEQYF.

The V and J genes are TRBV11-2 and TRBJ1-1; D unclear. The CDR3 has 15 residues. CDR1 is SGHAT, CDR2 FQNNGV, per germline. V shed 5 bases and J shed 4 bases, with 17 bases lying between them. The CDR3 is CASSPSIRVGTEAFF. The CDR3 DNA is TGTGCCAGCAGCCCCTCCATCCGGGTTGGCACTGAAGCTTTCTTT.

The V gene is TRBV30, the J gene TRBJ1-1; 7 bases fit TRBD1. The CDR3 is 11 residues long. The germline CDR1 and CDR2 sequences are GTSNPN and SVGIG (reference sequence). Trimming at V came to 1 base and at J to 8 bases, leaving 1 base not matched to a gene. CDR3 protein: CAWSAGGEAFF. Written as DNA, the CDR3 is TGTGCCTGGAGTGCAGGGGGGGAAGCTTTCTTT.

The chain has TRBV5-5 and TRBJ2-7, with D maybe TRBD2 (7 bases). Germline V gene data show CDR1 as SGHKS and CDR2 as YYEKEE (reference sequence). Deletions cut 7 bases from V and 2 bases from J, with 13 bases between. The CDR3 spans 13 residues. In DNA form, the CDR3 reads TGTGCCAGCGCGGGCGGGGGCGCCTACGAGCAGTACTTC. It is translated as CASAGGGAYEQYF.

V usage is TRBV4-1 and J usage is TRBJ1-2; D gene ambiguous. The V end was cut by 2 bases, the J end by 8 bases, with 15 bases between. This CDR3 has 14 amino acids. Germline values: CDR1 MGHRA, CDR2 YSYEKL. The CDR3 nucleotides are TGCGCCAGCAGCCAATTAGGGAGGCTGCAGGGCTACACCTTC. As protein: CASSQLGRLQGYTF.

This chain links TRBV7-9 with TRBJ2-5, with a possible D match to TRBD2 (7 bases). Per the germline V gene, CDR1 is SEHNR and CDR2 is FQNEAQ (reference sequence). This CDR3 region has 16 residues. V was trimmed by 4 bases and J by 7 bases, leaving 22 bases between them. The DNA of the CDR3 is TGTGCCAGCAGCTCCTGGCCCGGGCAGGGGAGGGGGACCCAGTACTTC. Its protein is CASSSWPGQGRGTQYF. The variable domain in full, completed from reference TRBV7-9 and TRBJ2-5, reads DTGVSQNPRHKITKRGQNVTFRCDPISEHNRLYWYRQTLGQGPEFLTYFQNEAQLEKSRLLSDRFSAERPKGSFSTLEIQRTEQGDSAMYLCASSSWPGQGRGTQYFGPGTRLLVL.